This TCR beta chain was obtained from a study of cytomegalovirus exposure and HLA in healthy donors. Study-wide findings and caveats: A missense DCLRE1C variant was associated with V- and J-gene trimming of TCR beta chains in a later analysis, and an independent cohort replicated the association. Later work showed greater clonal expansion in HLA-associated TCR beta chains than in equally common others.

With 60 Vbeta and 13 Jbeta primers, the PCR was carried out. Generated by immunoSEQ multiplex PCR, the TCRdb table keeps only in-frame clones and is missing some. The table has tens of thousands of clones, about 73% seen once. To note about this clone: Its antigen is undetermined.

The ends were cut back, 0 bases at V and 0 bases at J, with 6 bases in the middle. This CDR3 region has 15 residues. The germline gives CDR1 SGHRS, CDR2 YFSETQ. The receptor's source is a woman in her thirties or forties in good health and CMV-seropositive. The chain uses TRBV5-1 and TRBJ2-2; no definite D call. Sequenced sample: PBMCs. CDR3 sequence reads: CASSLDGTNTGELFF. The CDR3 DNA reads TGCGCCAGCAGCTTGGACGGTACGAACACCGGGGAGCTGTTTTTT.